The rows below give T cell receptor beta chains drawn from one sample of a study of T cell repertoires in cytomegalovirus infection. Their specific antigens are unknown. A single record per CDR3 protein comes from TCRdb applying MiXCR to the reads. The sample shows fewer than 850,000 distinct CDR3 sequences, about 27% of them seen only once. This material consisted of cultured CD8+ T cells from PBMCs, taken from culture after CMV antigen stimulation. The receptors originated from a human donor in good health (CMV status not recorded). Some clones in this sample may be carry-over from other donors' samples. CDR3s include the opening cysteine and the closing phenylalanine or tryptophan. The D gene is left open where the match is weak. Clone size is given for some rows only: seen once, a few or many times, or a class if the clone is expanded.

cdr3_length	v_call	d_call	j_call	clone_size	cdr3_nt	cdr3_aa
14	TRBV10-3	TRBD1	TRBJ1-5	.	TGTGCCATCAGCCCGACAGGGGACGGTCAGCCCCAGCATTTT	CAISPTGDGQPQHF
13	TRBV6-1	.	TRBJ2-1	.	TGTGCCAGCAGTGAAGCGCCCAGGGATGAGCAGTTCTTC	CASSEAPRDEQFF
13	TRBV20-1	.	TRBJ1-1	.	TGCAGTGCTGGCGCCACCATGAACACTGAAGCTTTCTTT	CSAGATMNTEAFF
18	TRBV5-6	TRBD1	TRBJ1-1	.	TGTGCCAGCAGCTGGTGGGACAGGGAATGGGACGCTAACACTGAAGCTTTCTTT	CASSWWDREWDANTEAFF
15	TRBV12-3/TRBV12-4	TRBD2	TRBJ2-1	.	TGTGCCAGCACCCCTGGCGGGGGGGCTAAAAATGAGCAGTTCTTC	CASTPGGGAKNEQFF
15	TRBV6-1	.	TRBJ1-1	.	TGTGCCAGCAGTAGGATGTGGGGGCGGGACACTGAAGCTTTCTTT	CASSRMWGRDTEAFF
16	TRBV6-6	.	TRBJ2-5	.	TGTGCCAGCAGTTATGTCAGGCAAAAGAATAAAGAGACCCAGTACTTC	CASSYVRQKNKETQYF
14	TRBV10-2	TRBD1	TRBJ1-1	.	TGCGCCAGCGGTCCAGGGGGCTGGAGCACTGAAGCTTTCTTT	CASGPGGWSTEAFF
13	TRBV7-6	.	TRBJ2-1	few	TGTGCCAGCAGCTTTCCCCTTACCAATGAGCAGTTCTTC	CASSFPLTNEQFF
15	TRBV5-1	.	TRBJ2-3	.	TGCGCCAGCAGCCCGAGACTAGGGAGCACAGATACGCAGTATTTT	CASSPRLGSTDTQYF
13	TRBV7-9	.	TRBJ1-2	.	TGTGCCAGCAGCTTAGAGGACAGCTATGGCTACACCTTC	CASSLEDSYGYTF
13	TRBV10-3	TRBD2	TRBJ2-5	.	TGTGCCATCAAGGAGCGGGGGGTTGAGACCCAGTACTTC	CAIKERGVETQYF
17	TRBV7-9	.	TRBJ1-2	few	TGTGCCAGCAGCCCTTCGACACTCACGACAGAGAACTATGGCTACACCTTC	CASSPSTLTTENYGYTF
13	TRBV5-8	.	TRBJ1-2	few	TGTGCCAGCAGCTTGGATTCGATGGATGGCTACACCTTC	CASSLDSMDGYTF
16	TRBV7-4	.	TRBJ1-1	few	TGTGCCAGCTTCAGGGGCAGGGGTAGAGAAAACACTGAAGCTTTCTTT	CASFRGRGRENTEAFF
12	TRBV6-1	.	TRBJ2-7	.	TGTGCCAGCAGTGATTCAGACTCTCGTCAGTACTTC	CASSDSDSRQYF
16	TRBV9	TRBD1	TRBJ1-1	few	TGTGCCAGCAGCACACCCGGGACAGGGGGCGCGGCAGAAGCTTTCTTT	CASSTPGTGGAAEAFF
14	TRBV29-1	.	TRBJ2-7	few	TGCAGCGTTTCACGACAGGGAGGGTCCTACGAGCAGTACTTC	CSVSRQGGSYEQYF
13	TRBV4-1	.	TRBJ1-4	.	TGCGCCAGCAGCCAAGTAACCGTAGTCGGACTGTTTTTT	CASSQVTVVGLFF
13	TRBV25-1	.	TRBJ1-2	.	TGTGCCAGCAGTTGGAAGGGTAACTATGGCTACACCTTC	CASSWKGNYGYTF
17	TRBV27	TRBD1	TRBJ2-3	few	TGTGCCAGCAGTTTATCGGGGACAGCAATTAGCACAGATACGCAGTATTTT	CASSLSGTAISTDTQYF
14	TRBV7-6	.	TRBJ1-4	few	TGTGCCAGCAGCGCAGTCCGGGGTAATGAAAAACTGTTTTTT	CASSAVRGNEKLFF
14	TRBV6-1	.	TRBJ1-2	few	TGTGCCAGCAGCCACCCGGGGGTTAGCTATGGCTACACCTTC	CASSHPGVSYGYTF
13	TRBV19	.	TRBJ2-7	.	TGTGCCACCCAACTCCCTTCTACCTACGAGCAGTACTTC	CATQLPSTYEQYF
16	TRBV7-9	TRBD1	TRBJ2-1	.	TGTGCCAGCATCACAGCCGGGACAGGGCTCCGGAATGAGCAGTTCTTC	CASITAGTGLRNEQFF
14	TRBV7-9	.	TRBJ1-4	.	TGTGCCAGCAGCTTAGGTGACCTGGGTGAAAAACTGTTTTTT	CASSLGDLGEKLFF
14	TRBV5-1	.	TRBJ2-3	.	TGCGCCAGCAGCTTGTCACCACCCACAGATACGCAGTATTTT	CASSLSPPTDTQYF
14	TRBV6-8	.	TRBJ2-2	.	TGTGCCAGCAGTAGTCAGACGAGGACCGGGGAGCTGTTTTTT	CASSSQTRTGELFF
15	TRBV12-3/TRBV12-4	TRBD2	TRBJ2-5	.	TGTGCCAGCAGTTCGGGCGGGGGTACACAAGAGACCCAGTACTTC	CASSSGGGTQETQYF
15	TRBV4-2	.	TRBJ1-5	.	TGTGCCAGCAGCCAGGAGACAGCTAGCAATCAGCCCCAGCATTTT	CASSQETASNQPQHF
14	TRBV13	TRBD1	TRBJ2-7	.	TGTGCCAGCAGCCCACCAGACAGGGGGCCCGAGCAGTACTTC	CASSPPDRGPEQYF
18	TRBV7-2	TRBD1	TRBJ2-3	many	TGTGCCAGCAGCTTTGGACAGGGGGAGGGAAGCGGCACAGATACGCAGTATTTT	CASSFGQGEGSGTDTQYF
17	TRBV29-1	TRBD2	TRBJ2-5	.	TGCAGCGTTGAAGATCTTGAGACTAGCGGGGGAGAAGAGACCCAGTACTTC	CSVEDLETSGGEETQYF
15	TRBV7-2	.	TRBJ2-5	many	TGTGCCAGCAGCTTAGATTTGGGGCACCAAGAGACCCAGTACTTC	CASSLDLGHQETQYF
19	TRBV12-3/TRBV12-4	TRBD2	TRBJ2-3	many	TGTGCCAGCAGTCCACGGGGGACTAGCGGGTGGGCGGGCACAGATACGCAGTATTTT	CASSPRGTSGWAGTDTQYF
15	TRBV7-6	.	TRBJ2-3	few	TGTGCCAGCAGCTCCCGGGACATCGACACAGATACGCAGTATTTT	CASSSRDIDTDTQYF
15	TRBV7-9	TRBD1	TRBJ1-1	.	TGTGCCAGCAGCTCGTTGACAGGGCGAAGGACTGAAGCTTTCTTT	CASSSLTGRRTEAFF
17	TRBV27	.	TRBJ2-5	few	TGTGCCAGCAGTTTATCCCCCCCAGGGGTCCCACAAGAGACCCAGTACTTC	CASSLSPPGVPQETQYF
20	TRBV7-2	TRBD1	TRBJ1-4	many	TGTGCCAGCAGCGCCGACAGGGCCCCACATCTAATTGCAACTAATGAAAAACTGTTTTTT	CASSADRAPHLIATNEKLFF
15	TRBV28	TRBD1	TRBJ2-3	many	TGTGCCAGCAGCCCCAGGGGGCTAGGGACAGATACGCAGTATTTT	CASSPRGLGTDTQYF
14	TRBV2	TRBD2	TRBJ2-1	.	TGTGCCAGCCCTGGACTAGCGGGAAACAATGAGCAGTTCTTC	CASPGLAGNNEQFF
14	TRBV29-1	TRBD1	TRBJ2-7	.	TGCAGCGTCCTTAGCGGGACAGGGGGCTACGAGCAGTACTTC	CSVLSGTGGYEQYF
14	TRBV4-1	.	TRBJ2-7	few	TGCGCCAGCAGCCAGGGAGGGGGCGCGGTCGAGCAGTACTTC	CASSQGGGAVEQYF
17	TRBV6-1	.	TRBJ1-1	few	TGTGCCAGCAGTGAAGCGAGGGGGGGAGGGGGTCGCACTGAAGCTTTCTTT	CASSEARGGGGRTEAFF
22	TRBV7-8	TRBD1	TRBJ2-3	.	TGTGCCAGCAGCTTAAGCCCGGCTAGGACAGGGCAGTCCCTTCCGGGCACAGATACGCAGTATTTT	CASSLSPARTGQSLPGTDTQYF
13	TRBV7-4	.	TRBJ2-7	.	TGTGCCAGCACTTTTCTCCCCCAAGAAGAGCAGTACTTC	CASTFLPQEEQYF
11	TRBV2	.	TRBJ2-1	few	TGTGCCAGCAGTGATGGCGTTGAGCAGTTCTTC	CASSDGVEQFF
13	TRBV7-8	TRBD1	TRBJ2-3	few	TGTGCCAGCAGCTCCGACAGGGGGGATACGCAGTATTTT	CASSSDRGDTQYF
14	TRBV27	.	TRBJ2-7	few	TGTGCCAGCAGCCCGACAGGCCTAGGCTACGAGCAGTACTTC	CASSPTGLGYEQYF
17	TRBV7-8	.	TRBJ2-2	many	TGTGCCAGCAGCTTACGAGGGACGGCTTCGAACACCGGGGAGCTGTTTTTT	CASSLRGTASNTGELFF
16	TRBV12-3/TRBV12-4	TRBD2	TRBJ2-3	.	TGTGCCAGCAGCCCCTTGGGAAGCGGGGCTTCAGATACGCAGTATTTT	CASSPLGSGASDTQYF
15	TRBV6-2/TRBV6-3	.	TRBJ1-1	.	TGTGCCAGCAGTTTCTTCGGTCCCGAGAACACTGAAGCTTTCTTT	CASSFFGPENTEAFF
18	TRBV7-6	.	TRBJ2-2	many	TGTGCCAGCAGCTTAGTAGCAGGGAGGTCGACAGGGCACGGGGAGCTGTTTTTT	CASSLVAGRSTGHGELFF
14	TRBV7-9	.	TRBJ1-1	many	TGTGCCAGCAGCAACAGGACCGGGGTCACTGAAGCTTTCTTT	CASSNRTGVTEAFF
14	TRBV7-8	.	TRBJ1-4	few	TGTGCCAGCAGCTTAGGGGGATTTAATGAAAAACTGTTTTTT	CASSLGGFNEKLFF
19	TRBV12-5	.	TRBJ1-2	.	TGTGCTAGTGGTTTCAACATTAATGGCAGGCCCGCCTCAACTATTGGCTACACCTTC	CASGFNINGRPASTIGYTF
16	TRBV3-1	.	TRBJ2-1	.	TGTGCCAGCAGCCAAGACGGCGGCGGGGAAAGGAATGAGCAGTTCTTC	CASSQDGGGERNEQFF
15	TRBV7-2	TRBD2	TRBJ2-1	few	TGTGCCAGCAGCTTGGGCGGGGGGGTCCTGAATGAGCAGTTCTTC	CASSLGGGVLNEQFF
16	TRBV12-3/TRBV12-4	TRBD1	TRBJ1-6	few	TGTGCCAGCACCGGGGGGACCGGGACAGACGTTGGGGCCCTCCACTTT	CASTGGTGTDVGALHF
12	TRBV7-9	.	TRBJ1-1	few	TGTGCCACGGGACTTATGAACACTGAAGCTTTCTTT	CATGLMNTEAFF